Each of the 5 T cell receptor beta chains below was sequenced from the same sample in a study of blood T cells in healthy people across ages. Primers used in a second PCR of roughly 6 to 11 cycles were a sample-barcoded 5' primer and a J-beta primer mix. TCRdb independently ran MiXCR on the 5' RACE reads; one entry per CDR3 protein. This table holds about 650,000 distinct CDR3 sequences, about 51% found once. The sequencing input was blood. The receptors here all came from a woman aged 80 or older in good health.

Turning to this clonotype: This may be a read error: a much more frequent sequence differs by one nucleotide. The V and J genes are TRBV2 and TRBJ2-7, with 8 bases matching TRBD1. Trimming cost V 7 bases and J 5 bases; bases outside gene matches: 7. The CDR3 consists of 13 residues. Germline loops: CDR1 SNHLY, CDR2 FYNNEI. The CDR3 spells CASTGQVDDEQYF. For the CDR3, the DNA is TGTGCCAGCACGGGACAGGTTGACGACGAGCAGTACTTC.

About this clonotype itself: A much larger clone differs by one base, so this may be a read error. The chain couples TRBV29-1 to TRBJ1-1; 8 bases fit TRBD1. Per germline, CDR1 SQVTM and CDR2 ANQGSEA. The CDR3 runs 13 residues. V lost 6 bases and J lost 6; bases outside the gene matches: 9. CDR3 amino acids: CSVHRGGVAEAFF. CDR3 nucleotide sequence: TGCAGCGTGCACAGGGGGGGCGTCGCTGAAGCTTTCTTT.

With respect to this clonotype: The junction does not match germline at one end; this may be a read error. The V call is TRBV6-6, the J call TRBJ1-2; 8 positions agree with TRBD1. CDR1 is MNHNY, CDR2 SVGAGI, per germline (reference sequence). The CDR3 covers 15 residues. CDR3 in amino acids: CASSYATGANYGCTF. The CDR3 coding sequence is TGTGCCAGCAGTTACGCGACAGGGGCTAACTATGGCTGCACCTTC.

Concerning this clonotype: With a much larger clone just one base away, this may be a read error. The CDR3 region is CASSSRMKTQYF. The CDR3 DNA sequence: TGTGCCAGCAGTTCGCGGATGAAGACCCAGTACTTC. V and J are TRBV12-3 or TRBV12-4 and TRBJ2-5; D unclear. This CDR3 has 12 residues. V dropped 4 bases and J dropped 6 bases, with 9 bases sitting between them.

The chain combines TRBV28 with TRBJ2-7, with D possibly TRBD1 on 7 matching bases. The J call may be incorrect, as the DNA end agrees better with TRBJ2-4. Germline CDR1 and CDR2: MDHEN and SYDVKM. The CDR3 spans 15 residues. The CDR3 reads CASTPGAGGQNIQYF. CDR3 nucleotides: TGTGCCAGTACTCCGGGGGCAGGGGGACAAAACATTCAGTACTTC.